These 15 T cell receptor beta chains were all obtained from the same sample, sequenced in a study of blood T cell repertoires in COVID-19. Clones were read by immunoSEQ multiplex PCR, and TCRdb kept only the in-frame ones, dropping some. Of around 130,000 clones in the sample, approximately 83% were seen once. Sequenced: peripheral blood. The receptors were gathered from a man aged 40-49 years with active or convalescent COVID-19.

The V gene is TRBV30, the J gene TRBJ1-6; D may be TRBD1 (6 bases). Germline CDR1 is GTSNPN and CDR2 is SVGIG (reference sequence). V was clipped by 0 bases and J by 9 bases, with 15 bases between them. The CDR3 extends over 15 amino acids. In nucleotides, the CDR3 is TGTGCCTGGAGTGTAGGGGGGGCCCAGGTTTCACCCCTCCACTTT. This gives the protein CAWSVGGAQVSPLHF.

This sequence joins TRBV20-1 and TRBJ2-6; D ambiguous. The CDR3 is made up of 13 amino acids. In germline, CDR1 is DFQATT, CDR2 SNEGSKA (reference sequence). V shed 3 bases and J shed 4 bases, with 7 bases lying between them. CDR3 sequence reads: CSASSPGANVLTF. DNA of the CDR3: TGCAGTGCTAGTAGCCCCGGGGCCAACGTCCTGACTTTC.

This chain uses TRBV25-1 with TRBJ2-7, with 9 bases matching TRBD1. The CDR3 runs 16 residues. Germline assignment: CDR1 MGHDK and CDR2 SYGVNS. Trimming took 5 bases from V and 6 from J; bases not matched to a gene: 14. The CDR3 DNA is TGTGCCAGCAGTCCCCCCCCGGGACAGGGTCCCCGCGAGCAGTACTTC. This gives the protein CASSPPPGQGPREQYF.

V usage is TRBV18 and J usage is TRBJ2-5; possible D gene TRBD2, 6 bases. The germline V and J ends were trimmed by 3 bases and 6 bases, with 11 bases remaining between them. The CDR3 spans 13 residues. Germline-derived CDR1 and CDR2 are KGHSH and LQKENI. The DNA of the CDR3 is TGTGCCAGCTCACCCCCGGGGGTACAGACCCAGTACTTC. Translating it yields CASSPPGVQTQYF.

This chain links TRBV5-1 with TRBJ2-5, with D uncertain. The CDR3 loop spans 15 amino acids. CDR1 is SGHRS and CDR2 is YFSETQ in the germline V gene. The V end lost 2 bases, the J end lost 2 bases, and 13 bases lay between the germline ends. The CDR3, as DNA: TGCGCCAGCAGCTTCCAATCGACGGAGCAAGAGACCCAGTACTTC. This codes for CASSFQSTEQETQYF.

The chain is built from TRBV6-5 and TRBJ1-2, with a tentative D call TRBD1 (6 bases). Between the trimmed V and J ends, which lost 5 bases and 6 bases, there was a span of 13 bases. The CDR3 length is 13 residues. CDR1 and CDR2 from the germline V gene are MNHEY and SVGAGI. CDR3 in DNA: TGTGCCAGCAGTCTACAGGGAAAGGATGGCTACACCTTC. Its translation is CASSLQGKDGYTF.

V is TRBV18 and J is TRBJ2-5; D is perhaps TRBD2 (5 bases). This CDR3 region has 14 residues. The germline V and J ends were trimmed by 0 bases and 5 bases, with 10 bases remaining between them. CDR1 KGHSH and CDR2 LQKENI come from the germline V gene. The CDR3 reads CASSPPGGRETQYF. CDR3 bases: TGTGCCAGCTCACCACCGGGCGGGCGGGAGACCCAGTACTTC.

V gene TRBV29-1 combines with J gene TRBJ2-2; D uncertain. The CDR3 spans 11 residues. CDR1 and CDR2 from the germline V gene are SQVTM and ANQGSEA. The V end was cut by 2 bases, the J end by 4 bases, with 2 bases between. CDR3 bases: TGCAGCGTTGAACTCACCGGGGAGCTGTTTTTT. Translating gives CSVELTGELFF.

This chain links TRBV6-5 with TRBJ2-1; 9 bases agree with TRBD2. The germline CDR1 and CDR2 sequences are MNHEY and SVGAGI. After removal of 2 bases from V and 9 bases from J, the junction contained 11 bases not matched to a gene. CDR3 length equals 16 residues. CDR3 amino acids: CASSYPKAGGPGEQFF. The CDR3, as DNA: TGTGCCAGCAGTTACCCCAAGGCGGGGGGGCCCGGTGAGCAGTTCTTC.

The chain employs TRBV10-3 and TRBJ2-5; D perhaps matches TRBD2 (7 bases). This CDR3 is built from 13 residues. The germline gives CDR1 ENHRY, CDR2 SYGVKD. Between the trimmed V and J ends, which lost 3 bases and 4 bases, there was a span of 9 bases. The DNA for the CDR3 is TGTGCCATCAGTGAAAGGGGGGGAGAGACCCAGTACTTC. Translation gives CAISERGGETQYF.

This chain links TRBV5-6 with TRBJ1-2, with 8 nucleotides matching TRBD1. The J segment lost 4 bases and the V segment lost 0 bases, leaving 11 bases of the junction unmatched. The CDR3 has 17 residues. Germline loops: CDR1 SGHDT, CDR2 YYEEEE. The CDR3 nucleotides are TGTGCCAGCAGCTTGGCGGGCGGACAGGGCCACGTCTATGGCTACACCTTC. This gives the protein CASSLAGGQGHVYGYTF.

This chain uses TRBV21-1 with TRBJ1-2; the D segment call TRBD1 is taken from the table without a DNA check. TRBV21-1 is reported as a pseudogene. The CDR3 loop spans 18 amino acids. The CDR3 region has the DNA TGTGCCAGCAGCAAAGGGGGGACAGGGGCTTTAGCTAACTATGGCTACACCTTC. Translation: CASSKGGTGALANYGYTF.

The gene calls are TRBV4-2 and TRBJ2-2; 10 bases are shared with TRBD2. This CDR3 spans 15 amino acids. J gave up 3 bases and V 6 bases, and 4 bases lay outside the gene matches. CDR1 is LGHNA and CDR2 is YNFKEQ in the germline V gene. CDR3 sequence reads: CASRSLAGDTGELFF. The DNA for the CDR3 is TGTGCCAGCAGGTCCCTAGCGGGGGACACCGGGGAGCTGTTTTTT.

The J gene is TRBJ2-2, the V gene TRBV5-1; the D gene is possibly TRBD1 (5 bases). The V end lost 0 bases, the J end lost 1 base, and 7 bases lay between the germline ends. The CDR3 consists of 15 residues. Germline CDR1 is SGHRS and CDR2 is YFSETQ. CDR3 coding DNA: TGCGCCAGCAGCTTGGCCAGGGAGAACACCGGGGAGCTGTTTTTT. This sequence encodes CASSLARENTGELFF.

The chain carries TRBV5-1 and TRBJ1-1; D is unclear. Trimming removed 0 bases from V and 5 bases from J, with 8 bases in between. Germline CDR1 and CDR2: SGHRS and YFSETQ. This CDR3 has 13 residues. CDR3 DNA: TGCGCCAGCAGCTTGGGTTTTCGGACTGAAGCTTTCTTT. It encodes CASSLGFRTEAFF.